One and the same sample provided the 9 T cell receptor beta chains below, sequenced in a study of blood T cells in healthy people across ages. Using a J-beta primer mix together with a sample-barcoded 5' primer, a second PCR was run for roughly 6 to 12 cycles. Using its own MiXCR run on the 5' RACE reads, TCRdb lists one record per CDR3 protein. The sample comprises approximately 690,000 distinct CDR3 sequences, approximately 40% of which are singletons, and around 30% rests with the top ten. The material sequenced was blood. The receptors were gathered from a man aged 80 or over in good health.

This clonotype was observed a few times. This sequence joins TRBV6-6 and TRBJ1-1; D not certain. The CDR3 loop spans 14 amino acids. V shed 7 bases and J shed 0 bases, with 12 bases lying between them. In germline, CDR1 is MNHNY, CDR2 SVGAGI (reference sequence). CDR3 sequence: CASTQRQLNTEAFF. The CDR3 bases are TGTGCCAGCACACAAAGGCAGTTGAACACTGAAGCTTTCTTT.

The chain recombines TRBV11-3 with TRBJ2-3, with a weak D call TRBD2 (5 bases). Deletions cut 1 base from V and 9 bases from J, with 17 bases between. The CDR3 contains 15 residues. CDR1 SGHNT and CDR2 YENEEA come from the germline V gene. This CDR3 is CASSLGLVGEETQYF. The CDR3 DNA follows: TGTGCCAGCAGCTTAGGCCTAGTGGGAGAAGAGACGCAGTATTTT.

J is TRBJ2-1 and V is TRBV6-2 or TRBV6-3; 8 bases are shared with TRBD1. The V gene's germline CDR1 is MNHEY and CDR2 SVGEGT. This CDR3 region has 14 residues. V was clipped by 5 bases and J by 4 bases; unmatched bases: 4. Here the CDR3 reads CASSQRTGYNEQFF. The CDR3 DNA follows: TGTGCCAGCAGTCAACGGACAGGGTACAATGAGCAGTTCTTC.

This clonotype appeared a few times. This rearrangement joins TRBV5-1 to TRBJ2-7, with a possible D match to TRBD1 (6 bases). V was cut by 4 bases and J by 2 bases, with 16 bases left in between. CDR3 length: 15 residues. The V gene's germline CDR1 is SGHRS and CDR2 YFSETQ. The CDR3 bases are TGCGCCAGCAGCGCTAATCCGGGACAAACCTACGAGCAGTACTTC. This codes for CASSANPGQTYEQYF.

This clonotype has only a few counts. The chain combines TRBV29-1 with TRBJ2-1; 7 nucleotides line up with TRBD1. CDR1 SQVTM and CDR2 ANQGSEA come from the germline V gene. This CDR3 region has 14 residues. The junction had 3 bases not matched to a gene; V was cut back by 1 base and J by 3 bases. This chain's CDR3 is CSVEVRDSYNEQFF. In nucleotides, the CDR3 is TGCAGCGTTGAAGTCAGGGACAGCTACAATGAGCAGTTCTTC.

This clonotype was seen more than once but under ten times. This chain uses TRBV5-1 with TRBJ1-1; 7 nucleotides align to TRBD1. Germline CDR1 SGHRS, CDR2 YFSETQ. After removal of 4 bases from V and 1 base from J, the junction contained 10 bases not matched to a gene. This CDR3 spans 16 amino acids. CDR3 bases: TGCGCCAGCAGCCCTGACAGGGTTAATCAGAACACTGAAGCTTTCTTT. This translates into CASSPDRVNQNTEAFF.

Many counts were recorded for this clonotype. V and J are TRBV5-1 and TRBJ2-5; weak D call: TRBD2 (6 bases). V lost 4 bases to trimming and J lost 2 bases, with 18 bases between them. Germline CDR1 SGHRS, CDR2 YFSETQ. The length of the CDR3 is 16 residues. CDR3 loop: CASSPGQRANQETQYF. The CDR3 DNA sequence: TGCGCCAGCAGCCCGGGCCAGCGGGCAAATCAAGAGACCCAGTACTTC.

The CDR3 protein is CASSLRQGVTGANVLTF. CDR3 DNA: TGTGCCAGCAGCTTAAGACAGGGAGTAACTGGGGCCAACGTCCTGACTTTC. The V gene is TRBV7-2, the J gene TRBJ2-6, with 7 bases matching TRBD1. The germline gives CDR1 SGHTA, CDR2 FQGNSA. Losses at the gene ends were 2 bases for V and 2 bases for J; bases not matched to a gene: 6. The CDR3 runs to 17 residues.

The CDR3 reads CASRGASDLNIQYF. CDR3 sequence (DNA): TGTGCCAGCAGGGGGGCTAGCGACCTAAACATTCAGTACTTC. V usage is TRBV4-2 and J usage is TRBJ2-4, with D perhaps assigned TRBD1 or TRBD2 (6 bases each). CDR3 length: 14 residues. Deletions cut 6 bases from V and 6 bases from J, with 15 bases between. The germline CDR1 and CDR2 sequences are LGHNA and YNFKEQ.